This T cell receptor beta chain was retrieved from a study of STAT5B mutations in CD4+ large granular lymphocyte leukemia. As regards this clone: Other DNA variants within this sample encode the same CDR3.

The survey-level immunoSEQ assay was used. Sequencing was performed with immunoSEQ multiplex PCR; in TCRdb, only in-frame clones are kept and a portion is missing. The table shows 23,000 or so clones, with 74% occurring only once. The germline V and J ends were trimmed by 6 bases and 4 bases, with 3 bases remaining between them. Germline CDR1 WSHSY, CDR2 SAAADI. This CDR3 region has 10 residues. The rearrangement joins TRBV10-2 to TRBJ2-5; D is uncertain. The receptor comes from a human donor in good health. Sequencing was done on a sample of CD4+ T cells from blood buffy coats. CDR3 nucleotide sequence: TGCGCCAGCAGGGCAGAGACCCAGTACTTC. Encoded protein: CASRAETQYF.